This record looks at one T cell receptor (beta chain) sequence and its context. The sample comes from a study of shared clonotypes between healthy human individuals. There are 12 residues in the CDR3. Trimming took 9 bases from V and 0 from J, leaving 9 bases between them. Germline V gives CDR1 SGHVS, CDR2 FQNEAQ. Clones were read by immunoSEQ multiplex PCR, and TCRdb kept only the in-frame ones, dropping some. The table records approximately 2.4 million clones, roughly 95% of them present only once. The source is a man younger than 35 in good health. This chain connects TRBV7-8 to TRBJ2-7; no reliable D call. Sequenced input: naive CD4+ T cells sorted from blood. Indicated subset: CD45RA+ positively selected. The CDR3 protein is CASNINSYEQYF. DNA of the CDR3: TGTGCCAGTAACATTAACTCCTACGAGCAGTACTTC.